This T cell receptor beta chain was retrieved from a study of blood T cell repertoires in COVID-19. On the study more broadly: Acute and convalescent COVID-19 samples came from the United States, Italy and Spain. Sources were T cells, B-cell-depleted T cells, or PBMCs; the material itself was cDNA or gDNA.

The Seattle patients, enrolled during active infection, were followed longitudinally. Original analysis: By means of reference gene primer amplification, nucleated cell counts were estimated. Profiled with immunoSEQ multiplex PCR; TCRdb holds only in-frame clones, not every one. That table gives V, J and clone size, and the DNA gave D and trimming. The sample comprises roughly 500,000 clones, roughly nine tenths of which are singletons, and about 1% rests with the top ten. Germline CDR1 SGHRS, CDR2 YFSETQ. J gave up 4 bases and V 4 bases, and 4 bases lay outside the gene matches. There are 15 residues in the CDR3.

V usage is TRBV5-1 and J usage is TRBJ2-1; 11 bases are a match to TRBD2. The source is a man aged 18 to 29 with COVID-19, enrolled during active disease. The sequencing input was peripheral blood. This CDR3 is CASSIAGGPYNEQFF. Here the CDR3 DNA reads TGCGCCAGCAGCATAGCGGGAGGGCCTTACAATGAGCAGTTCTTC.